This T cell receptor beta chain was sequenced for a study of vaccination effects on CD4 cells after COVID-19. Overall study results and limits: Infection- and vaccine-induced clones contracted markedly late after vaccination. Sampling in the study covered few convalescent patients and included no early post-infection timepoints.

Germline lookup yields CDR1 MNHEY and CDR2 SMNVEV (reference sequence). Deletions cut 2 bases from V and 0 bases from J, with 14 bases between. The CDR3 has 17 residues. Under the ViraFEST assay, PBMC were stimulated with viral peptide pools so that antigen-specific CD4+ T cells expanded. Sequencing was performed afterwards. Culture lasted about ten days before CD4+ T cell isolation. A half-medium replacement with IL-2 medium was carried out on days 3 and 7. Measured with immunoSEQ multiplex PCR; TCRdb has only the in-frame clones, and not every one. Here the sample spans about 54,000 clones, 65% to 90% being singletons. In the case of this clone: Its antigen is currently unknown.

Sequencing was performed on CD4+ T cells from PBMCs cultured with HCoV-229E spike peptides, taken before COVID-19 vaccination. The rearrangement uses TRBV27 and TRBJ2-4; a possible D gene is TRBD1 (5 bases). This clonotype was obtained from a human donor who received a COVID-19 vaccine. The DNA for the CDR3 is TGTGCCAGCAGTTTAAGGGGTAGACAGCTAGCCAAAAACATTCAGTACTTC. Its protein product is CASSLRGRQLAKNIQYF.